A selection of T cell receptor beta chains follows, all from one sample in a study of T cells in localized non-small cell lung cancer. Sequenced by immunoSEQ multiplex PCR; TCRdb stores in-frame clones only, minus some. The data hold tens of thousands of clones, with almost 90% observed a single time. The sample was peripheral blood, taken before any cancer treatment. Receptor source: a female donor older than 55 with stage I squamous cell lung carcinoma. Each CDR3 is given without its conserved first and last residue. D genes are given only for firm matches.

d_call: TRBD2
j_call: TRBJ2-1
v_call: TRBV7-9
cdr3_aa: ASSLPGLAGNEQF

d_call: TRBD2
j_call: TRBJ2-1
v_call: TRBV7-2
cdr3_aa: ASSLGTSPYNEQF

d_call: TRBD2
j_call: TRBJ2-1
v_call: TRBV6-6
cdr3_aa: ASSYSKSGTYNEQF

d_call: NA
j_call: TRBJ1-4
v_call: TRBV9
cdr3_aa: ASSVTPLSHEKLF

d_call: NA
j_call: TRBJ2-5
v_call: TRBV7-7
cdr3_aa: ASSLGQAETQY

d_call: NA
j_call: TRBJ2-7
v_call: TRBV4-1
cdr3_aa: ASSLSYEQY

d_call: TRBD2
j_call: TRBJ2-5
v_call: TRBV25-1
cdr3_aa: ASSWAAGGETQY

d_call: TRBD2
j_call: TRBJ2-2
v_call: TRBV14
cdr3_aa: ASSQLAGYAGELF

d_call: NA
j_call: TRBJ2-7
v_call: TRBV27
cdr3_aa: ASSWRQGYEQY

d_call: NA
j_call: TRBJ2-3
v_call: TRBV19
cdr3_aa: ASSRDPTSTDTQY

d_call: NA
j_call: TRBJ2-5
v_call: TRBV2
cdr3_aa: ASSEGASVTGLETQY

d_call: NA
j_call: TRBJ2-1
v_call: TRBV7-9
cdr3_aa: ASSPGADSSYNEQF

d_call: NA
j_call: TRBJ2-7
v_call: TRBV4-3
cdr3_aa: ASSTTRAGEQY

d_call: TRBD2
j_call: TRBJ2-3
v_call: TRBV19
cdr3_aa: ASSILAGAVDTQY

d_call: NA
j_call: TRBJ2-7
v_call: TRBV2
cdr3_aa: ASASPRRPYEQY

d_call: NA
j_call: TRBJ1-1
v_call: TRBV18
cdr3_aa: ASSLGDTEAF

d_call: NA
j_call: TRBJ2-7
v_call: TRBV18
cdr3_aa: ASSPAEQPEQY

d_call: NA
j_call: TRBJ2-1
v_call: TRBV7-3
cdr3_aa: ASSLKAGPGQF

d_call: NA
j_call: TRBJ2-5
v_call: TRBV30
cdr3_aa: AWSLRETQY

d_call: NA
j_call: TRBJ1-5
v_call: TRBV2
cdr3_aa: ASSFSDSRQPQH

d_call: TRBD2
j_call: TRBJ2-7
v_call: TRBV28
cdr3_aa: ASSFLRETPYEQY

d_call: NA
j_call: TRBJ2-1
v_call: TRBV11-2
cdr3_aa: ASSLETPPNEQF